Listed below are T cell receptor beta chains from one sample, sequenced in a study of graft-versus-host responses after intestinal transplantation. Method: immunoSEQ multiplex PCR; TCRdb's copy keeps in-frame clones and lacks some. The repertoire has under 20,000 clones, about 93% of them found once; the top ten carry approximately 1.9%. This specimen consisted of PBMCs, obtained approximately 370 days after transplant. These receptors all come from a human patient who received an intestinal transplant, so some T cells may come from the graft donor. Both conserved end residues are part of each CDR3.

TRBV9,CASSPRTSGRGSYNEQFF
TRBV11-3,CASTPGGRGELFF
TRBV7-3,CASSSIDRSYEQYF
TRBV5-5,CASSSGQGAWETQYF
TRBV5-1,CASSLDPKNIQYF
TRBV28,CASSLPPGGIQYF
TRBV7-2,CASGKERQETQYF
TRBV7-3,CASSLNRAGANVLTF
TRBV4-1,CASSQSTSGGANEQFF
TRBV6-5,CASSEDGVSYGYTF
TRBV2,CASSKSSRLETQYF
TRBV6-4,CASSEVDTGELFF
TRBV28,CASSRGPSQYF
TRBV29-1,CSVDSGSPLIDTQYF
TRBV6-5,CASSYSKLNEQFF
TRBV5-6,CASRAQGALEAFF
TRBV18,CASSPRTGTNTEAFF
TRBV29-1,CSVGQGQYEQYF
TRBV5-6,CASSWDGVGGETQYF
TRBV6-5,CASRRDRQGTAEAFF
TRBV6-1,CASREDRGPSYEQYF
TRBV6-4,CASSEGTGGSYEQYF
TRBV5-1,CASSSGTRSTDTQYF
TRBV4-1,CASSQGVEFYEQYF
TRBV6-6,CASSYTSATYEQYF
TRBV12-5,CASGRSGFKRDTQYF
TRBV5-6,CASSSGSYEQYF
TRBV6-9,CASRAGTAFPYEQYF
TRBV28,CASRAGELFF
TRBV29-1,CSGEQGAGTEAFF
TRBV6-5,CASSFRGLNTGELFF
TRBV9,CASSDTQGTYGYTF
TRBV6-5,CASSYNRGGDTQYF